The following is a T cell receptor beta chain sequence with its context. The antigen it binds to is not known. Base qualities are not provided; no much larger clone lies one nucleotide away. Deletion took 5 bases off V and 2 bases off J, with a span of 15 bases between the germline ends. CDR1 is given as SSHAT and CDR2 as FNYEAQ, both from the germline V gene (reference sequence). The CDR3, from cysteine to phenylalanine, totals 15 residues. The sequence is cut down to CDR3 DNA, 45 bases in frame from base 1. Participants in the prospective study were aged roughly 18 to 100 years, lived in about two dozen United States geographic areas, and enrolled through a virtual design. To assign participants to cohorts, the prospective study relied on clinical history that participants themselves reported in a screening survey and a study questionnaire. Recovered participants in ImmuneRACE Cohort 3 were defined as having two consecutive negative NP/OP PCR tests, clearance from a healthcare professional, or resolution of symptoms. Mobile phlebotomists in the prospective study collected whole blood, serum and a nasopharyngeal or oropharyngeal swab from every participant. Over an approximately two-month period, participants in the prospective study had the option of providing additional blood draws and questionnaires. Prospective study blood samples were shipped either frozen or at room temperature before DNA extraction.

The data originate from a study of blood T cell repertoires in COVID-19 (dated by TCRdb to 2020 to 2022). A note on the overall study: Samples from collaborators originated in the United States, Italy and Spain and spanned both the acute and convalescent phases of COVID-19. Sample metadata almost always included a de-identified subject ID, COVID-19 status, age in years and sex. A freely available public database, intended as a resource for researchers studying the immune response to SARS-CoV-2, is where the repertoires were released. Samples came from the ongoing ImmuneRACE study (first 160 participants) plus 1,254 subjects from 6 global collaborators. Where HLA class I and class II types were available, the types were taken from metadata supplied by the sample provider, not from assay-based typing. Deeply sampled blood TCRbeta repertoires from subjects exposed to, actively infected with, or recovered from COVID-19 were included in the dataset. The material from the prospective study consisted of cDNA or gDNA derived from T cells, B-cell-depleted T cells, or PBMCs.

Findings and caveats that apply to the study as a whole: The quantity of clinical and demographic metadata differed by source and by participant and was supplied without curation.

TCRbeta CDR3 regions were amplified from genomic DNA by means of the immunoSEQ Assay, a bias-controlled multiplex PCR. Under the source paper's analysis protocol: The number of nucleated cells in each sample was estimated by amplification of reference gene primers within the assay. Sequence reads were collapsed and filtered to measure the absolute abundance of every unique TCRbeta CDR3 rearrangement. Productive Simpson clonality was computed per sample as the square root of Simpson's diversity index over productive rearrangements. Here the immuneACCESS table is served through TCRdb, limited to in-frame sequences with V and J called. Missing clones are a known gap in these copies; in checked studies unresolved V genes cover under half, and the rest lacks a known reason. D and trimming were read from the DNA, whereas the V and J calls and clone size are those reported in that table. The sample includes 300,000 to 350,000 clones, with roughly 90% observed a single time. The ten largest clonotypes hold 8.9% of the sample.

The specimen was PBMCs or T cells enriched from blood (not recorded which). The origin of this receptor is a young woman who had recovered from COVID-19. The chain was built from TRBV7-7 and TRBJ1-1; TRBD1 is a weak D gene call, 6 bases matching. Here the CDR3 is given as CASSPPTGSNTEAFF. The nucleotides are TGTGCCAGCAGCCCCCCAACAGGGTCCAACACTGAAGCTTTCTTT.